The T cell receptor (beta chain) described here comes from a study of CD4 T cells in relation to SARS-CoV-2 and coronaviruses. Overall study context: ViraFEST: roughly ten-day antigen culture of PBMCs, then TCR beta CDR3 sequencing.

Unexposed donor CD4+ T cells date from 2011-2018, before the COVID-19 pandemic. After ten to eleven days of culture, CD4+ T cells were isolated. Germline CDR1 is MDHEN and CDR2 is SYDVKM. The V gene end was trimmed by 6 bases and the J gene end by 5 bases; junction bases not matched to a gene: 7. This CDR3 is built from 14 residues. Concerning this clone: Its antigen is unknown.

Using immunoSEQ multiplex PCR, the repertoire was profiled, and TCRdb retains in-frame clones only, with some absent. The data contain approximately 24,000 clones, 75% of them singletons. The source material was CD4+ T cells from PBMCs, cultured in vitro. The source of this sequence is a human donor in good health. V usage is TRBV28 and J usage is TRBJ2-7; 10 bases agree with TRBD1. The CDR3 sequence is CASSPGQGTDEQYF. The CDR3 DNA follows: TGTGCCAGCAGCCCGGGACAGGGGACGGACGAGCAGTACTTC.